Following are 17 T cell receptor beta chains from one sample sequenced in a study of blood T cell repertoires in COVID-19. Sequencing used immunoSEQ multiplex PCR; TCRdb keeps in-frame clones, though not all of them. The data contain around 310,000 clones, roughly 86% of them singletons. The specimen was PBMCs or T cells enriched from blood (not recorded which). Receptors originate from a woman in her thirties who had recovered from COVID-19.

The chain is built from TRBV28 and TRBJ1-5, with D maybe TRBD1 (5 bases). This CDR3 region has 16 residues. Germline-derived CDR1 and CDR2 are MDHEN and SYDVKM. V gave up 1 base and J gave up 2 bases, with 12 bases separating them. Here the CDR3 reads CASSLLKGSGNQPQHF. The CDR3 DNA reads TGTGCCAGCAGTTTATTAAAGGGGTCCGGCAATCAGCCCCAGCATTTT.

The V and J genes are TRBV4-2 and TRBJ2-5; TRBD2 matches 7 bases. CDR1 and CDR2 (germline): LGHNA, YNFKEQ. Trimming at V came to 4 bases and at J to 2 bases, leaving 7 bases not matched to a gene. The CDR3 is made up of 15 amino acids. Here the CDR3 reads CASSPDVGGQETQYF. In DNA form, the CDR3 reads TGTGCCAGCAGCCCCGATGTGGGGGGGCAAGAGACCCAGTACTTC.

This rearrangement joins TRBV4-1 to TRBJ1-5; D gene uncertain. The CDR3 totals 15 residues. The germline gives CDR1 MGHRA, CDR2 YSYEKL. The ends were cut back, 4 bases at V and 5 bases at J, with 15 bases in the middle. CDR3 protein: CASSPGPSSHQPQHF. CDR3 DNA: TGCGCCAGCAGCCCAGGCCCGTCGAGCCATCAGCCCCAGCATTTT.

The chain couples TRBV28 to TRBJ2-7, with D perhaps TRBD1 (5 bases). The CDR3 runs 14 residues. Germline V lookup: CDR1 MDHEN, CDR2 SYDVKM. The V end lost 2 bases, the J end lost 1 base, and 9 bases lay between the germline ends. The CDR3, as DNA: TGTGCCAGCAGTTTAAGGCAGGGATCCTACGAGCAGTACTTC. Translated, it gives CASSLRQGSYEQYF. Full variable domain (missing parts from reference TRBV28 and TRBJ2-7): DVKVTQSSRYLVKRTGEKVFLECVQDMDHENMFWYRQDPGLGLRLIYFSYDVKMKEKGDIPEGYSVSREKKERFSLILESASTNQTSMYLCASSLRQGSYEQYFGPGTRLTVT.

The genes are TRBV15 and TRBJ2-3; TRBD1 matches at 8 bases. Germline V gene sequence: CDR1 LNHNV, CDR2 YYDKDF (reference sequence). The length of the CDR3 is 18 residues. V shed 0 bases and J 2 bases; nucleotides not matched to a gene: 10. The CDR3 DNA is TGTGCCACCAGCAGAGATCCCCTCGACAGGGGATCCACAGATACGCAGTATTTT. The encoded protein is CATSRDPLDRGSTDTQYF. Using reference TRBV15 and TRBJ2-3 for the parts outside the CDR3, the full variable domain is DAMVIQNPRYQVTQFGKPVTLSCSQTLNHNVMYWYQQKSSQAPKLLFHYYDKDFNNEADTPDNFQSRRPNTSFCFLDIRSPGLGDTAMYLCATSRDPLDRGSTDTQYFGPGTRLTVL.

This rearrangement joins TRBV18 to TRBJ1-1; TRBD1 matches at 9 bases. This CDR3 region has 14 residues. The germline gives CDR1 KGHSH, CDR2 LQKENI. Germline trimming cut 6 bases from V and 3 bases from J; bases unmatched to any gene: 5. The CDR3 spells CASSPRQGDTEAFF. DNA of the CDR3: TGTGCCAGCTCTCCGAGACAGGGGGACACTGAAGCTTTCTTT.

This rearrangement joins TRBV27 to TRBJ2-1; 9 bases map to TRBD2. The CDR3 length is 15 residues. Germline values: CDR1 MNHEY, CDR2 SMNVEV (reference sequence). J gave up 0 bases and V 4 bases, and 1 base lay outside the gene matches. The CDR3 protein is CASSYSGSSYNEQFF. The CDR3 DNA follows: TGTGCCAGCAGTTATAGCGGGAGCTCCTACAATGAGCAGTTCTTC.

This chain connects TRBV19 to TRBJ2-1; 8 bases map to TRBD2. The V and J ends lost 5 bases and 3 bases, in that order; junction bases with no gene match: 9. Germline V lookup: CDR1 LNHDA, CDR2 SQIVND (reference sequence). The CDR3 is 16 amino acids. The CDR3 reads CASSPLTGLVYNEQFF. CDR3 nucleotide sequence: TGTGCCAGTAGTCCGCTAACGGGACTAGTCTACAATGAGCAGTTCTTC.

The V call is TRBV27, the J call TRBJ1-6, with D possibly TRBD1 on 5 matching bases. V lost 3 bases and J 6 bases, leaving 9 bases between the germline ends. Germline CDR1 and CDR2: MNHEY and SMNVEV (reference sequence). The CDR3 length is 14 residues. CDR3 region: CASSFAQGNSPLHF. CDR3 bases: TGTGCCAGCAGTTTCGCGCAGGGTAATTCACCCCTCCACTTT.

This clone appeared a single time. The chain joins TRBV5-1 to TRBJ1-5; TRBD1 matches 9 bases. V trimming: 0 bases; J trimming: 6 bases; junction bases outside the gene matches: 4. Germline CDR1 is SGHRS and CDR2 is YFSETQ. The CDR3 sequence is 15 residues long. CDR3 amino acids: CASSLGDREGQPQHF. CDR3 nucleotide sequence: TGCGCCAGCAGCTTGGGGGACAGGGAGGGTCAGCCCCAGCATTTT.

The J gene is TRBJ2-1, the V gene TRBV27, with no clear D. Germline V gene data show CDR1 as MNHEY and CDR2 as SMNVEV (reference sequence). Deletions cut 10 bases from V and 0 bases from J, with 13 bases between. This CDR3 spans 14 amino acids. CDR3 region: CATRPGSSYNEQFF. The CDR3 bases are TGTGCCACCCGCCCAGGAAGCTCCTACAATGAGCAGTTCTTC.

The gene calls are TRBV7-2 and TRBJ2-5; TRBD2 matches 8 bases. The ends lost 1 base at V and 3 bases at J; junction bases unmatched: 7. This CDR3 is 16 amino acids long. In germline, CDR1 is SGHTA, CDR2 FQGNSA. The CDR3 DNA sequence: TGTGCCAGCAGCTTAGTTAGGCTAGCGGGTGAAGAGACCCAGTACTTC. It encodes CASSLVRLAGEETQYF.

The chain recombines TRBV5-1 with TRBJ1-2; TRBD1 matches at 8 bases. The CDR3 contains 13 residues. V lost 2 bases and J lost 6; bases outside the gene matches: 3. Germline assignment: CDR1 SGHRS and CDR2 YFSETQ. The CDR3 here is CASSFLDRDGYTF. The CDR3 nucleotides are TGCGCCAGCAGCTTCTTGGACAGGGATGGCTACACCTTC.

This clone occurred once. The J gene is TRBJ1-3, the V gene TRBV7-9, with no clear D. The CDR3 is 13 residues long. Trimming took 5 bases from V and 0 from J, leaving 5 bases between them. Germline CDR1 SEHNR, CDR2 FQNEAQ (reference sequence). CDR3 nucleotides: TGTGCCAGCAGCGTATACTCTGGAAACACCATATATTTT. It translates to CASSVYSGNTIYF.

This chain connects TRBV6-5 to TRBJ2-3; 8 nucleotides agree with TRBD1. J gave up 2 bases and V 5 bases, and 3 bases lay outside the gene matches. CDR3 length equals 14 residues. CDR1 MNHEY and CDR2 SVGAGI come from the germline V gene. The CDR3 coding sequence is TGTGCCAGCAGTCCGGACAGGGCCACAGATACGCAGTATTTT. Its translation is CASSPDRATDTQYF.

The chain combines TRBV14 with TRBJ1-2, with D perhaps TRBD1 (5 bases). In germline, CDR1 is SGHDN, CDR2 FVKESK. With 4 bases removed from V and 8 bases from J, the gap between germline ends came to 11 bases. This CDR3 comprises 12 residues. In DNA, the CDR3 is TGTGCCAGCAGCCGTTGGCAGGGCGGCTACACCTTC. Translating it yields CASSRWQGGYTF.

The CDR3 protein is CASSRVAGVLETQYF. CDR3 DNA: TGTGCCAGCAGCCGCGTAGCGGGAGTTTTGGAGACCCAGTACTTC. The rearrangement links TRBV4-2 to TRBJ2-5, with 9 bases fitting TRBD2. CDR3 length: 15 residues. V lost 4 bases to trimming and J lost 5 bases; unmatched junction nucleotides: 8. Germline V gives CDR1 LGHNA, CDR2 YNFKEQ.